The next 27 T cell receptor beta chains were all read from a single sample in a study of T-cell reconstitution after alpha-beta-depleted transplantation in children. A library of TCRbeta sequences, prepared with unique molecular identifiers, was generated. TCRdb fed the PCR reads into MiXCR, producing one record per CDR3 protein. The sample lists roughly 300,000 distinct CDR3 sequences; 11% were seen once. The material was peripheral blood, obtained 180 days after TCRalphabeta/CD19-depleted stem cell transplant. The receptors stem from a male patient aged 2 to 10 who had a stem cell transplant for chronic granulomatous disease, so the T cells may come from the graft donor.

This clonotype has at least ten counts. The chain has TRBV15 and TRBJ2-2, with 13 bases identical to TRBD2. The CDR3 has 18 residues. Per the germline V gene, CDR1 is LNHNV and CDR2 is YYDKDF (reference sequence). The trim removed 8 bases at V and 5 bases at J, leaving 14 bases unmatched. The CDR3: CATYPSGLAGVVTGELFF. CDR3 DNA sequence: TGTGCCACCTACCCTTCAGGACTAGCGGGAGTAGTAACCGGGGAGCTGTTTTTT.

This clonotype was seen at least ten times. The CDR3 bases are TGTGCCAGCAGCTCTTCTAGCGGGCTTGGGGAGCTGTTTTTT. Residues: CASSSSSGLGELFF. V and J are TRBV7-9 and TRBJ2-2; 8 nucleotides line up with TRBD2. The germline CDR1 and CDR2 sequences are SEHNR and FQNEAQ (reference sequence). Trimming at V came to 4 bases and at J to 8 bases, leaving 6 bases not matched to a gene. The CDR3 totals 14 residues.

This clonotype has ten or more counts. This chain uses TRBV7-2 with TRBJ2-1; possibly TRBD2 for D (6 bases). V shed 6 bases and J shed 0 bases, with 21 bases lying between them. The CDR3 has 18 residues. Germline loops: CDR1 SGHTA, CDR2 FQGNSA. DNA for the CDR3: TGTGCCAGCAGATCTTCTTCGGGACTCCCAAGCTCCTACAATGAGCAGTTCTTC. This gives the protein CASRSSSGLPSSYNEQFF.

This clonotype was seen many times. The chain joins TRBV3-1 to TRBJ2-7; 9 nucleotides align to TRBD2. CDR3 size: 14 residues. Germline CDR1 LGHDT, CDR2 YNNKEL (reference sequence). V shed 1 base and J 7 bases; nucleotides not matched to a gene: 5. The CDR3 coding sequence is TGTGCCAGCAGCCAAGGTAGCGGGAGTAAAGAGCAGTACTTC. Amino acid sequence: CASSQGSGSKEQYF.

This clonotype was counted at least ten times. The chain employs TRBV5-1 and TRBJ2-2, with D tentatively TRBD2 (6 bases). Deletions cut 3 bases from V and 4 bases from J, with 10 bases between. CDR3 length: 14 residues. The germline gives CDR1 SGHRS, CDR2 YFSETQ. The CDR3 DNA reads as TGCGCCAGCAGCTACCGGGAGATCACCGGGGAGCTGTTTTTT. Amino acid sequence: CASSYREITGELFF.

This clonotype appeared a few times. The chain employs TRBV5-4 and TRBJ1-2, with no clear D. The V end lost 2 bases, the J end lost 2 bases, and 13 bases lay between the germline ends. In germline, CDR1 is SGHNT, CDR2 YYREEE (reference sequence). The length of the CDR3 is 15 residues. CDR3 sequence: CASSFLSGSNYGYTF. In nucleotides, the CDR3 is TGTGCCAGCAGCTTCCTAAGCGGGTCCAACTATGGCTACACCTTC.

Many counts were recorded for this clonotype. The gene calls are TRBV6-1 and TRBJ1-4; D perhaps matches TRBD1 (5 bases). Germline CDR1 is MNHNS and CDR2 is SASEGT. CDR3 length: 14 residues. The germline V and J ends were trimmed by 7 bases and 3 bases, with 12 bases remaining between them. The CDR3 DNA is TGTGCCAGCACCACGGGGGGGTCTAATGAAAAACTGTTTTTT. As protein: CASTTGGSNEKLFF.

This clonotype was observed at least ten times. The genes are TRBV12-3 or TRBV12-4 and TRBJ2-7; the D is unclear. V gave up 6 bases and J gave up 6 bases, with 15 bases separating them. The CDR3 is made up of 13 amino acids. CDR3 sequence reads: CASSVSRLFEQYF. The CDR3 bases are TGTGCCAGCAGCGTTTCGAGGTTATTCGAGCAGTACTTC.

This clonotype was observed many times. The V gene is TRBV12-3 or TRBV12-4, the J gene TRBJ2-2; 11 nucleotides align to TRBD2. V gave up 4 bases and J gave up 1 base; unmatched junction bases: 5. This CDR3 is 17 amino acids long. The CDR3 nucleotides are TGTGCCAGCAGTTATAGCGGGGGGGGTCTGAACACCGGGGAGCTGTTTTTT. As protein: CASSYSGGGLNTGELFF.

This clonotype occurred many times. This chain joins TRBV7-3 and TRBJ2-3; tentatively, D is TRBD2 (5 bases). Germline assignment: CDR1 SGHTA and CDR2 FQGTGA. The CDR3 has 13 amino acids. The V end lost 5 bases, the J end lost 0 bases, and 6 bases lay between the germline ends. CDR3 bases: TGTGCCAGCAGCCGAGGGAGCACAGATACGCAGTATTTT. It specifies CASSRGSTDTQYF.

This clonotype came up many times. This chain joins TRBV4-2 and TRBJ2-3; D perhaps matches TRBD2 (5 bases). The germline CDR1 and CDR2 sequences are LGHNA and YNFKEQ. The V gene lost 0 bases and the J gene lost 6 bases, with 13 bases spanning the gap. CDR3 length: 15 residues. This CDR3 is CASSQEGDPADTQYF. The CDR3 bases are TGTGCCAGCAGCCAAGAGGGAGACCCGGCGGATACGCAGTATTTT.

This clonotype was observed many times. This rearrangement joins TRBV29-1 to TRBJ1-1; 7 positions match TRBD1. Germline-derived CDR1 and CDR2 are SQVTM and ANQGSEA. V dropped 3 bases and J dropped 1; count of bases not matched to a gene: 2. CDR3 size: 13 residues. CDR3 amino acids: CSVERTGNTEAFF. In DNA, the CDR3 is TGCAGCGTTGAGCGGACAGGGAACACTGAAGCTTTCTTT.

In regard to this clonotype: A read error is possible here, since a much larger clone lies one base away. CDR3 sequence (DNA): TGTGCCAGCAGGTATGATCGGGGGGTCCCCGGGGAGCTGTTTTTT. This gives the protein CASRYDRGVPGELFF. The rearrangement uses TRBV6-5 and TRBJ2-2, with TRBD2 identical over 7 bases. The junction had 10 bases not matched to a gene; V was cut back by 6 bases and J by 6 bases. CDR1 MNHEY and CDR2 SVGAGI come from the germline V gene. CDR3 length: 15 amino acids.

V gene TRBV2 combines with J gene TRBJ2-3; 8 bases are shared with TRBD2. CDR1 and CDR2 from the germline V gene are SNHLY and FYNNEI. The length of the CDR3 is 16 residues. V shed 6 bases and J 1 base; nucleotides not matched to a gene: 9. For the CDR3, the DNA is TGTGCCAGCAGAAGGGTGCGGGAGGTGGGCACAGATACGCAGTATTTT. It encodes CASRRVREVGTDTQYF.

This clonotype was detected many times. The rearrangement uses TRBV20-1 and TRBJ1-4; possibly TRBD1 for D (5 bases). The V end was cut by 0 bases, the J end by 10 bases, with 18 bases between. CDR3 length equals 15 residues. In germline, CDR1 is DFQATT, CDR2 SNEGSKA (reference sequence). The CDR3 region has the DNA TGCAGTGCTAGAGATCTGGAGGGGAGGGAAGGAAAACTGTTTTTT. It encodes CSARDLEGREGKLFF.

The sample holds many counts of this clonotype. The chain uses TRBV29-1 and TRBJ1-2; D possibly corresponds to TRBD1 (6 bases). V was cut by 7 bases and J by 3 bases, with 18 bases left in between. Germline CDR1 reads SQVTM; CDR2 reads ANQGSEA. The CDR3 totals 14 residues. CDR3 bases: TGCAGCGCCTGGGCAGGGGCCAGGGACTATGGCTACACCTTC. This translates into CSAWAGARDYGYTF. The full variable domain, its missing parts supplied by reference TRBV29-1 and TRBJ1-2, is SAVISQKPSRDICQRGTSLTIQCQVDSQVTMMFWYRQQPGQSLTLIATANQGSEATYESGFVIDKFPISRPNLTFSTLTVSNMSPEDSSIYLCSAWAGARDYGYTFGSGTRLTVV.

The sample holds many counts of this clonotype. The chain has TRBV4-3 and TRBJ2-7, with 15 bases aligning to TRBD2. The CDR3 consists of 18 residues. Germline lookup yields CDR1 LGHNA and CDR2 YSLEER. With 3 bases clipped from V and 6 bases from J, the junction kept 12 bases outside the gene matches. The CDR3 sequence is CASSQSFGTSGGTSEQYF. CDR3 DNA sequence: TGCGCCAGCAGCCAGTCCTTCGGGACTAGCGGGGGGACCTCCGAGCAGTACTTC.

Note on this clonotype: Since a much larger clone is just one base distant, this may be a read error. The V gene is TRBV20-1, the J gene TRBJ2-7, with TRBD2 matching 7 bases. This CDR3 is 15 amino acids long. Trimming at V came to 5 bases and at J to 0 bases, leaving 10 bases not matched to a gene. Germline V gives CDR1 DFQATT, CDR2 SNEGSKA (reference sequence). Here the CDR3 reads CSAPMGGTCSYEQYF. The CDR3, as DNA: TGCAGTGCTCCGATGGGGGGGACCTGCTCCTACGAGCAGTACTTC.

This clonotype appeared many times. The CDR3 DNA sequence: TGTGCCAGCAGCTTAAGTCCAGGGATCACTGAAGCTTTCTTT. This codes for CASSLSPGITEAFF. V and J are TRBV7-3 and TRBJ1-1; possibly TRBD1 for D (5 bases). The CDR3 covers 14 residues. The V gene's germline CDR1 is SGHTA and CDR2 FQGTGA. V shed 1 base and J shed 4 bases, with 10 bases lying between them.

This clonotype was seen at least ten times. The chain links TRBV20-1 to TRBJ2-7, with TRBD2 as a possible D gene (6 bases). Per germline, CDR1 DFQATT and CDR2 SNEGSKA (reference sequence). Trimming left V 5 bases short and J 1 base short, with 9 bases between. This CDR3 spans 12 amino acids. In DNA, the CDR3 is TGCAGTGCTGCCGGGACTTCCTACGAGCAGTACTTC. It encodes CSAAGTSYEQYF.

As for this clonotype: Being one base from a much bigger clone, this may be a read error. The chain links TRBV9 to TRBJ1-5; no definite D call. V shed 0 bases and J shed 3 bases, with 7 bases lying between them. Germline V gives CDR1 SGDLS, CDR2 YYNGEE. This CDR3 comprises 14 residues. The CDR3, as DNA: TGTGCCAGCAGCGTAGGGTTTTCCAATCAGCCCCAGCATTTT. It encodes CASSVGFSNQPQHF.

This clonotype was picked up many times. This rearrangement joins TRBV5-1 to TRBJ2-2; D might be TRBD1 or TRBD2, each matching 5 bases. Germline V gives CDR1 SGHRS, CDR2 YFSETQ. The CDR3 spans 16 residues. Trimming removed 3 bases at V and 0 bases at J, with 12 bases between. CDR3 in DNA: TGCGCCAGCAGCTCGACGGGGCGGCCGAACACCGGGGAGCTGTTTTTT. It specifies CASSSTGRPNTGELFF.

V and J are TRBV11-2 and TRBJ1-2; 10 nucleotides line up with TRBD1. Germline V CDR1 and CDR2: SGHAT, FQNNGV. Trimming at V came to 1 base and at J to 0 bases, leaving 14 bases not matched to a gene. The length of the CDR3 is 20 residues. CDR3 sequence (DNA): TGTGCCAGCAGCTTAGGACTCCCCCGGGACAGGGGTAGATCTAACTATGGCTACACCTTC. Translated: CASSLGLPRDRGRSNYGYTF. Full variable domain (remainder filled in from reference TRBV11-2 and TRBJ1-2): EAGVAQSPRYKIIEKRQSVAFWCNPISGHATLYWYQQILGQGPKLLIQFQNNGVVDDSQLPKDRFSAERLKGVDSTLKIQPAKLEDSAVYLCASSLGLPRDRGRSNYGYTFGSGTRLTVV.

To note about this clonotype: Since a much larger clone is just one base distant, this may be a read error. The chain recombines TRBV5-4 with TRBJ2-1; D ambiguous. The CDR3 sequence is 13 residues long. Germline assignment: CDR1 SGHNT and CDR2 YYREEE (reference sequence). V lost 0 bases, J lost 5 bases, and 6 bases lay in between. The CDR3 bases are TGTGCCAGCAGCTTGGAGGCAAACAATGAGCAGTTCTTC. This encodes CASSLEANNEQFF.

This clonotype was detected many times. The rearrangement uses TRBV29-1 and TRBJ2-1; tentatively, D is TRBD1 (5 bases). Between the trimmed V and J ends, which lost 4 bases and 4 bases, there was a span of 11 bases. There are 13 residues in the CDR3. Germline assignment: CDR1 SQVTM and CDR2 ANQGSEA. CDR3 residues: CSVVGVGYNEQFF. The CDR3 DNA is TGCAGCGTTGTAGGGGTGGGTTACAATGAGCAGTTCTTC.

With respect to this clonotype: A much larger clone sits a single nucleotide away, making a read error possible. The CDR3 spells CASSCLTSGNTISF. The CDR3 DNA reads as TGTGCCAGCAGTTGTCTTACCTCTGGAAACACCATATCTTTT. The chain recombines TRBV6-2 or TRBV6-3 with TRBJ1-3; D ambiguous. The CDR3 has 14 residues. Germline V gene lookup returns CDR1 MNHEY and CDR2 SVGEGT.

This clonotype was picked up many times. V and J are TRBV9 and TRBJ2-1; perhaps TRBD1 as D (6 bases). CDR1 and CDR2 (germline): SGDLS, YYNGEE. This CDR3 is built from 12 residues. V lost 3 bases and J 10 bases, leaving 11 bases between the germline ends. The CDR3 sequence: CASSATGWEQFF. The CDR3, as DNA: TGTGCCAGCAGCGCGACAGGTTGGGAGCAGTTCTTC.